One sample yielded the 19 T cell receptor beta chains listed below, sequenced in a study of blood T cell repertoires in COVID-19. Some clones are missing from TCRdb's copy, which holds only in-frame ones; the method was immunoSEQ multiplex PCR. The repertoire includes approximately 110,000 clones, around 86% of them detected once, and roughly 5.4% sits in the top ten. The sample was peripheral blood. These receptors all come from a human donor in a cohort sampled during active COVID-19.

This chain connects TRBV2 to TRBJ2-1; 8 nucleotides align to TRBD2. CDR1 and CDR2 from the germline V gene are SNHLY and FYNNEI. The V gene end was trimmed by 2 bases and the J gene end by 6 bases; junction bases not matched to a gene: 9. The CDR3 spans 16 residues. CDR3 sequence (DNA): TGTGCCAGCAGTGAATTGGGAGCGGGAGCTAGCAATGAGCAGTTCTTC. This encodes CASSELGAGASNEQFF.

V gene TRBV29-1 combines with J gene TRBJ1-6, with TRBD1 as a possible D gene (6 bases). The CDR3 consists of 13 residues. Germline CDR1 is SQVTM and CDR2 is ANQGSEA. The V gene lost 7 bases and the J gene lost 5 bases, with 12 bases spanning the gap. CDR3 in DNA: TGCAGCGCATCACAGGGTGATAATTCACCCCTCCACTTT. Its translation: CSASQGDNSPLHF. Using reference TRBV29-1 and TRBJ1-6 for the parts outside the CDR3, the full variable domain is SAVISQKPSRDICQRGTSLTIQCQVDSQVTMMFWYRQQPGQSLTLIATANQGSEATYESGFVIDKFPISRPNLTFSTLTVSNMSPEDSSIYLCSASQGDNSPLHFGNGTRLTVT.

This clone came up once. The CDR3 loop reads CASSWDRTYNEQFF. The CDR3 nucleotides are TGTGCCAGCAGTTGGGACAGGACCTACAATGAGCAGTTCTTC. This chain links TRBV6-5 with TRBJ2-1; 8 nucleotides match TRBD1. The CDR3 totals 14 residues. The germline V gene has CDR1 MNHEY and CDR2 SVGAGI. The junction had 1 base not matched to a gene; V was cut back by 4 bases and J by 2 bases.

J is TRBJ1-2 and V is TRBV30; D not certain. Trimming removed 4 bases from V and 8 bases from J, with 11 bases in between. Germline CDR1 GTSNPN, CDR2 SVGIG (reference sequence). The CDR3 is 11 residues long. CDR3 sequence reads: CAWTSDWGYTF. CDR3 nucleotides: TGTGCCTGGACGTCGGACTGGGGCTACACCTTC.

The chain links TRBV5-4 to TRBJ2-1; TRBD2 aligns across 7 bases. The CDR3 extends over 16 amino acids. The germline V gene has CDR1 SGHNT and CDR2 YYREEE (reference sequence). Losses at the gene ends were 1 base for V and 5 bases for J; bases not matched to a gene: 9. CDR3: CASSLPPAGTNNEQFF. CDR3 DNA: TGTGCCAGCAGCTTGCCCCCTGCCGGGACTAACAATGAGCAGTTCTTC. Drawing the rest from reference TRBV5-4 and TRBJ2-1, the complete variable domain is ETGVTQSPTHLIKTRGQQVTLRCSSQSGHNTVSWYQQALGQGPQFIFQYYREEENGRGNFPPRFSGLQFPNYSSELNVNALELDDSALYLCASSLPPAGTNNEQFFGPGTRLTVL.

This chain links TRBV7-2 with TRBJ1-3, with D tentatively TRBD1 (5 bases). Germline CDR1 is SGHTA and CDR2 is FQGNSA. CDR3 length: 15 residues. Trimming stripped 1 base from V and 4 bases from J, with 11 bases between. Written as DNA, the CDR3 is TGTGCCAGCAGCTTAGATGGGGCAGGGGGAAACACCATATATTTT. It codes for CASSLDGAGGNTIYF.

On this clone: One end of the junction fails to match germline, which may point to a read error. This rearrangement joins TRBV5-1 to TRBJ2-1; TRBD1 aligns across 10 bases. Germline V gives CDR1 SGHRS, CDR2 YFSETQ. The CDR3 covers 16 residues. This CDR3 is CASSPATGGSHNEQFF. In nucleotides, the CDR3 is TGCGCCAGCAGCCCCGCGACAGGGGGCTCCCACAATGAGCAGTTCTTC. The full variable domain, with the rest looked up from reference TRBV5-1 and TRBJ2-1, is KAGVTQTPRYLIKTRGQQVTLSCSPISGHRSVSWYQQTPGQGLQFLFEYFSETQRNKGNFPGRFSGRQFSNSRSEMNVSTLELGDSALYLCASSPATGGSHNEQFFGPGTRLTVL.

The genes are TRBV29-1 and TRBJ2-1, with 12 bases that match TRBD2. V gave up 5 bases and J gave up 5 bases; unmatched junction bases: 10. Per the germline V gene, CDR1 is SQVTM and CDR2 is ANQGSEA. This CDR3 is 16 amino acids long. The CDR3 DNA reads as TGCAGCGTTCGGGTGCTAGCGGGAGGGCGGCACAATGAGCAGTTCTTC. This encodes CSVRVLAGGRHNEQFF.

The CDR3 DNA is TGCAGCGGTCGGGGACAAACGAACACTGAAGCTTTCTTT. It encodes CSGRGQTNTEAFF. The rearrangement links TRBV29-1 to TRBJ1-1, with D possibly TRBD1 on 6 matching bases. This CDR3 is 13 amino acids long. Trimming took off 7 bases at V and 1 base at J, with 13 bases between the two ends. Germline V gene data show CDR1 as SQVTM and CDR2 as ANQGSEA.

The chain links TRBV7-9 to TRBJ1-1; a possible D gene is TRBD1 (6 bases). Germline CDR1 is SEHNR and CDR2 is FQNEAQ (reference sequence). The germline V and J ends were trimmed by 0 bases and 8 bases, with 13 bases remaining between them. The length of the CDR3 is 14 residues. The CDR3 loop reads CASSLAGGNMEAFF. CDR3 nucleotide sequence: TGTGCCAGCAGCTTAGCAGGGGGTAATATGGAAGCTTTCTTT.

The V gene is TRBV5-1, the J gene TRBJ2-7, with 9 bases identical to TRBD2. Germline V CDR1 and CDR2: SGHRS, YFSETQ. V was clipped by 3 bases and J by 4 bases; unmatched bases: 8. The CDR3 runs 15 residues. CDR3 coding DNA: TGCGCCAGCAGCTCGACGACTAGCGGCTATTACGAGCAGTACTTC. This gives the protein CASSSTTSGYYEQYF. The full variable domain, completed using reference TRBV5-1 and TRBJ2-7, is KAGVTQTPRYLIKTRGQQVTLSCSPISGHRSVSWYQQTPGQGLQFLFEYFSETQRNKGNFPGRFSGRQFSNSRSEMNVSTLELGDSALYLCASSSTTSGYYEQYFGPGTRLTVT.

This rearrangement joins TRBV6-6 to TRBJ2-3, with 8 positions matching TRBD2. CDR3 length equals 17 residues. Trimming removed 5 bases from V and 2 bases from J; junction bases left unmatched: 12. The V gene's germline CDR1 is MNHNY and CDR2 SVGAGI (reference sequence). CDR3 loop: CASSPYLAGRHTDTQYF. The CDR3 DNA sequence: TGTGCCAGCAGTCCATATCTAGCGGGCCGACACACAGATACGCAGTATTTT.

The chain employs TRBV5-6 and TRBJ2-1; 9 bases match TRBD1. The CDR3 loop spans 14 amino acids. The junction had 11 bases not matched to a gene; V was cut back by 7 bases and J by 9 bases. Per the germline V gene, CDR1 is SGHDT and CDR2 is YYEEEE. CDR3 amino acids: CASAPGTGRLEQFF. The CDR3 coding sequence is TGTGCCAGCGCCCCCGGGACAGGGCGGCTTGAGCAGTTCTTC. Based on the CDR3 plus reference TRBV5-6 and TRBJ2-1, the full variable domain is DAGVTQSPTHLIKTRGQQVTLRCSPKSGHDTVSWYQQALGQGPQFIFQYYEEEERQRGNFPDRFSGHQFPNYSSELNVNALLLGDSALYLCASAPGTGRLEQFFGPGTRLTVL.

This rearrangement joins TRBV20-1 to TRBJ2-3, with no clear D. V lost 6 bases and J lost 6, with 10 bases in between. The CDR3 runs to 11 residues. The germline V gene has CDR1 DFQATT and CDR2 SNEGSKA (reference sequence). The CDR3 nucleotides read TGCAGTGCCTCAGAATCCGATACGCAGTATTTT. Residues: CSASESDTQYF.

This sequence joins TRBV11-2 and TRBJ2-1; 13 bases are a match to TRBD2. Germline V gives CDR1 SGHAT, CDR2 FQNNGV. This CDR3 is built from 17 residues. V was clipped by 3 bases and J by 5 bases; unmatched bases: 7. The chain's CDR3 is CASSLGLAGRGDNEQFF. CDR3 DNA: TGTGCCAGCAGCTTGGGACTAGCGGGACGAGGTGACAATGAGCAGTTCTTC.

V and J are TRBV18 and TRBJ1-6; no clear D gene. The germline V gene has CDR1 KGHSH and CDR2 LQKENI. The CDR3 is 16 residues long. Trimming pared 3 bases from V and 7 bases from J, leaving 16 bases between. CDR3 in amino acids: CASSPTPRGFNSPLHF. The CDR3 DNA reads TGTGCCAGCTCACCGACCCCGCGCGGGTTCAATTCACCCCTCCACTTT.

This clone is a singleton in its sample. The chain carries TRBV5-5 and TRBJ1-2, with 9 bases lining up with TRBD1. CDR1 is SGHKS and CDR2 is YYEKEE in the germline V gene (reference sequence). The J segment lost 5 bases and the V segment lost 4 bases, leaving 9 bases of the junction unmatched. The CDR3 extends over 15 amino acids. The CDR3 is CASSVHGQGRYGYTF. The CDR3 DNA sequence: TGTGCCAGCAGCGTGCACGGACAGGGGAGATATGGCTACACCTTC.

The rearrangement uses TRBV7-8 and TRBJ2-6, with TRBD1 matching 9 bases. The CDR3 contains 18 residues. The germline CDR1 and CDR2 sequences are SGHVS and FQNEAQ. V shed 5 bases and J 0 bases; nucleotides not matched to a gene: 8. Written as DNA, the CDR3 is TGTGCCAGCAGCCCCGGACAGGGGCGTATCTCTGGGGCCAACGTCCTGACTTTC. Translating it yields CASSPGQGRISGANVLTF. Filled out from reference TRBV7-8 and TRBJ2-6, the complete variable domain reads GAGVSQSPRYKVAKRGQDVALRCDPISGHVSLFWYQQALGQGPEFLTYFQNEAQLDKSGLPSDRFFAERPEGSVSTLKIQRTQQEDSAVYLCASSPGQGRISGANVLTFGAGSRLTVL.

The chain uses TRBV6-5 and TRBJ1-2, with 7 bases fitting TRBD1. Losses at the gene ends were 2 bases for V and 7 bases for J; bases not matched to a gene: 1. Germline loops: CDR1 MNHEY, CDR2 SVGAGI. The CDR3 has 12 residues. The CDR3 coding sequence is TGTGCCAGCAGTTACAGACAGGGTGGCTACACCTTC. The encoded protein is CASSYRQGGYTF.